This T cell receptor (beta chain) was sequenced for a study of identical twins. There are 13 residues in the CDR3. Germline CDR1 and CDR2: SEHNR and FQNEAQ (reference sequence). V was pared by 2 bases and J by 3 bases, with 6 bases between. On this clonotype: Antigen: not known.

One entry per CDR3 protein, called by TCRdb with MiXCR from the 5' RACE reads. The sample holds hundreds of thousands of distinct CDR3 sequences; 6% to 6.5% are singletons and the top ten take approximately 1.6%. Study-wide points: Modeled out-of-frame TCR alpha sharing in monozygotic twins fell below observed levels.

Sequenced material: naive T cells sorted from blood. This rearrangement joins TRBV7-9 to TRBJ2-3; D call uncertain. The TCR sequence derives from a man younger than 35 in good health. The CDR3 DNA is TGTGCCAGCAGCTTACCGCAGACAGATACGCAGTATTTT. It is translated as CASSLPQTDTQYF.